This T cell receptor (beta chain) derives from a study of blood T cell repertoires in COVID-19. Original data processing: Nucleated cell counts were estimated from reference gene primer amplification. Method: immunoSEQ multiplex PCR; TCRdb's copy keeps in-frame clones and lacks some. V and J calls and clone size come straight from that table; D and trimming were deduced from the DNA. In the table there are fewer than 150,000 clones, 78% of which are singletons. V lost 3 bases and J 3 bases, leaving 16 bases between the germline ends. This CDR3 contains 15 residues. Germline CDR1 is SGDLS and CDR2 is YYNGEE.

The gene calls are TRBV9 and TRBJ2-7; D is uncertain. Sequenced material: peripheral blood. This sequence was found in a man between 65 and 85 years old with acute or convalescent COVID-19. The CDR3 coding sequence is TGTGCCAGCAGCGCGTCTCCCAGTCCTGGCTACGAGCAGTACTTC. This translates into CASSASPSPGYEQYF.